These 24 T cell receptor beta chains came from one sample sequenced in a study of blood T cell repertoires in COVID-19. Data came from immunoSEQ multiplex PCR; TCRdb stores just in-frame clones and leaves some out. Counted here are 200,000 to 250,000 clones, roughly 79% occurring once; the ten biggest clones make up under 2%. Source material: peripheral blood. The receptors originated from a woman aged 80 or over with acute or convalescent COVID-19.

V usage is TRBV6-5 and J usage is TRBJ1-2; the D gene is possibly TRBD1 (5 bases). V was trimmed by 0 bases and J by 5 bases, leaving 7 bases between them. This CDR3 comprises 13 residues. Germline V CDR1 and CDR2: MNHEY, SVGAGI. CDR3 sequence: CASSYSQGYGYTF. The CDR3 nucleotides are TGTGCCAGCAGTTACTCGCAGGGATATGGCTACACCTTC.

V gene TRBV2 combines with J gene TRBJ1-2, with 12 bases lining up with TRBD1. V shed 6 bases, J shed 5 bases, and the junction held 4 bases outside the gene matches. Germline assignment: CDR1 SNHLY and CDR2 FYNNEI. The CDR3 is 14 residues long. CDR3: CASRGTGGAYGYTF. In DNA, the CDR3 is TGTGCCAGCAGAGGGACAGGGGGCGCGTATGGCTACACCTTC.

CDR3 sequence: CASSYGQNPHEAFF. The CDR3 DNA reads TGTGCCAGCAGCTACGGACAGAACCCCCATGAAGCTTTCTTT. V is TRBV7-9 and J is TRBJ1-1; D is perhaps TRBD1 (6 bases). There are 14 residues in the CDR3. The V end lost 4 bases, the J end lost 7 bases, and 16 bases lay between the germline ends. CDR1 is SEHNR and CDR2 is FQNEAQ in the germline V gene (reference sequence).

This clone is a singleton in its sample. The CDR3 region is CASSQEPAGAYEQYF. Written as DNA, the CDR3 is TGCGCCAGCAGCCAAGAACCAGCGGGAGCCTACGAGCAGTACTTC. This sequence joins TRBV4-3 and TRBJ2-7; TRBD2 matches at 8 bases. V was clipped by 0 bases and J by 2 bases; unmatched bases: 3. Germline CDR1 reads LGHNA; CDR2 reads YSLEER. There are 15 residues in the CDR3.

The rearrangement joins TRBV4-2 to TRBJ1-3; the D gene is possibly TRBD1 (5 bases). CDR1 and CDR2 (germline): LGHNA, YNFKEQ. The CDR3 length is 18 residues. V was trimmed by 4 bases and J by 0 bases, leaving 19 bases between them. CDR3 nucleotide sequence: TGTGCCAGCAGCCCATCCGCGGGGCCTGCTCACTCTGGAAACACCATATATTTT. The encoded protein is CASSPSAGPAHSGNTIYF.

The chain carries TRBV19 and TRBJ1-2; possibly TRBD1 for D (6 bases). The germline CDR1 and CDR2 sequences are LNHDA and SQIVND (reference sequence). Trimming removed 3 bases at V and 4 bases at J, with 9 bases between. There are 13 residues in the CDR3. Here the CDR3 reads CASSIQGLYGYTF. For the CDR3, the DNA is TGTGCCAGTAGTATTCAGGGGCTCTATGGCTACACCTTC.

The rearrangement links TRBV6-2 or TRBV6-3 to TRBJ1-6; D is ambiguous. Trimming took off 5 bases at V and 9 bases at J, with 17 bases between the two ends. CDR1 MNHEY and CDR2 SVGEGT come from the germline V gene. CDR3 length equals 15 residues. CDR3 in DNA: TGTGCCAGCAGTCCCCGACACCTGGTCTTTTCACCCCTCCACTTT. Translated: CASSPRHLVFSPLHF.

V and J are TRBV5-1 and TRBJ2-3; 9 bases line up with TRBD2. J gave up 0 bases and V 3 bases, and 5 bases lay outside the gene matches. The length of the CDR3 is 16 residues. Germline CDR1 and CDR2: SGHRS and YFSETQ. CDR3 sequence: CASSSLSGSSTDTQYF. Here the CDR3 DNA reads TGCGCCAGCAGCTCCCTTAGCGGGAGTAGCACAGATACGCAGTATTTT.

The CDR3 sequence: CASSLEIRYQEQFF. CDR3 DNA: TGTGCCAGCAGCTTAGAGATTCGGTATCAAGAGCAGTTCTTC. This chain uses TRBV7-9 with TRBJ2-1; D ambiguous. The V gene's germline CDR1 is SEHNR and CDR2 FQNEAQ (reference sequence). The CDR3 has 14 residues. Trimming left V 1 base short and J 10 bases short, with 14 bases between.

The genes are TRBV6-5 and TRBJ1-6; D is undetermined. The CDR3 is 16 amino acids. V gave up 3 bases and J gave up 5 bases, with 14 bases separating them. The germline V gene has CDR1 MNHEY and CDR2 SVGAGI. Written as DNA, the CDR3 is TGTGCCAGCAGTTATAGCAGGAGGGCACATAATTCACCCCTCCACTTT. This translates into CASSYSRRAHNSPLHF.

The chain couples TRBV11-2 to TRBJ2-1; 7 bases are shared with TRBD1. J gave up 4 bases and V 1 base, and 4 bases lay outside the gene matches. The CDR3 covers 15 residues. Germline-derived CDR1 and CDR2 are SGHAT and FQNNGV. The CDR3 loop reads CASSLGGTDYNEQFF. The CDR3, as DNA: TGTGCCAGCAGCTTAGGGGGGACAGATTACAATGAGCAGTTCTTC. Based on the CDR3 plus reference TRBV11-2 and TRBJ2-1, the full variable domain is EAGVAQSPRYKIIEKRQSVAFWCNPISGHATLYWYQQILGQGPKLLIQFQNNGVVDDSQLPKDRFSAERLKGVDSTLKIQPAKLEDSAVYLCASSLGGTDYNEQFFGPGTRLTVL.

This sequence joins TRBV18 and TRBJ2-5; 7 bases match TRBD1. Germline trimming cut 4 bases from V and 0 bases from J; bases unmatched to any gene: 8. CDR1 and CDR2 (germline): KGHSH, LQKENI. The CDR3 contains 16 residues. The CDR3 DNA reads as TGTGCCAGCTCACGCCCGGGACAGTTAAACCAAGAGACCCAGTACTTC. It specifies CASSRPGQLNQETQYF.

This chain links TRBV20-1 with TRBJ2-7; 7 positions match TRBD2. The CDR3 has 14 residues. Germline loops: CDR1 DFQATT, CDR2 SNEGSKA (reference sequence). Trimming cost V 3 bases and J 4 bases; bases outside gene matches: 9. The CDR3 protein is CSASPLAETYEQYF. In DNA form, the CDR3 reads TGCAGTGCTAGTCCCCTAGCGGAGACTTACGAGCAGTACTTC.

V and J are TRBV5-6 and TRBJ2-1, with 15 nucleotides matching TRBD2. V gave up 4 bases and J gave up 4 bases; unmatched junction bases: 12. Germline CDR1 SGHDT, CDR2 YYEEEE. The CDR3 is 19 residues long. In DNA, the CDR3 is TGTGCCAGCAGCACCGGACTAGCGGGGGGGCCGTTCTCTTACAATGAGCAGTTCTTC. Protein: CASSTGLAGGPFSYNEQFF.

The chain couples TRBV2 to TRBJ1-2; possible D gene TRBD1, 5 bases. Germline CDR1 is SNHLY and CDR2 is FYNNEI. This CDR3 contains 13 residues. V dropped 2 bases and J dropped 7 bases, with 11 bases sitting between them. CDR3 region: CASSEFQGTGYTF. Written as DNA, the CDR3 is TGTGCCAGCAGTGAATTTCAGGGTACTGGCTACACCTTC.

V and J are TRBV18 and TRBJ2-5, with D possibly being TRBD2 (5 bases). Trimming removed 2 bases from V and 5 bases from J, with 9 bases in between. The length of the CDR3 is 13 residues. The germline gives CDR1 KGHSH, CDR2 LQKENI. The CDR3 DNA is TGTGCCAGCTCACCAGGGTTAGCGGAGACCCAGTACTTC. Protein product: CASSPGLAETQYF.

This clone was found once. CDR3 residues: CASMEGGTSGDNEQFF. DNA for the CDR3: TGTGCCAGCATGGAAGGGGGGACTAGCGGAGACAATGAGCAGTTCTTC. The chain combines TRBV5-4 with TRBJ2-1; 11 nucleotides align to TRBD2. V gave up 6 bases and J gave up 5 bases; unmatched junction bases: 10. This CDR3 contains 16 residues. Germline V gives CDR1 SGHNT, CDR2 YYREEE (reference sequence).

This clone showed up just a few times. This chain joins TRBV28 and TRBJ1-1, with 10 bases that match TRBD1. The junction had 2 bases not matched to a gene; V was cut back by 3 bases and J by 4 bases. The CDR3 consists of 14 residues. Germline V gene lookup returns CDR1 MDHEN and CDR2 SYDVKM. CDR3 residues: CASSLTGGFTEAFF. The CDR3 nucleotides read TGTGCCAGCAGTTTGACAGGGGGCTTCACTGAAGCTTTCTTT.

V and J are TRBV2 and TRBJ1-1, with a possible D match to TRBD1 (5 bases). V was trimmed by 3 bases and J by 4 bases, leaving 12 bases between them. Germline loops: CDR1 SNHLY, CDR2 FYNNEI. The length of the CDR3 is 14 residues. The CDR3 is CASSDRVAFTEAFF. CDR3 sequence (DNA): TGTGCCAGCAGTGACAGGGTGGCGTTCACTGAAGCTTTCTTT.

This clone came up a few times. The chain has TRBV27 and TRBJ2-1, with TRBD1 as a possible D gene (5 bases). V shed 5 bases and J shed 4 bases, with 12 bases lying between them. The CDR3 loop spans 14 amino acids. CDR1 and CDR2 (germline): MNHEY, SMNVEV (reference sequence). CDR3 sequence (DNA): TGTGCCAGCAGTACAGACGCAGGGTACAATGAGCAGTTCTTC. Amino acids: CASSTDAGYNEQFF.

The chain is built from TRBV12-5 and TRBJ2-5, with D possibly matching TRBD1 (6 bases). The CDR3 contains 14 residues. V was pared by 7 bases and J by 5 bases, with 17 bases between. Germline CDR1 reads LGHNT; CDR2 reads FRNRAP. As DNA, the CDR3 is TGTGCTAGTGAGGTGTCAGGGGTTAAGGAGACCCAGTACTTC. Translating it yields CASEVSGVKETQYF. Full variable domain (remainder filled in from reference TRBV12-5 and TRBJ2-5): DARVTQTPRHKVTEMGQEVTMRCQPILGHNTVFWYRQTMMQGLELLAYFRNRAPLDDSGMPKDRFSAEMPDATLATLKIQPSEPRDSAVYFCASEVSGVKETQYFGPGTRLLVL.

The J gene is TRBJ1-2, the V gene TRBV6-5, with 9 positions matching TRBD1. This CDR3 is 12 amino acids long. Looked up from germline, CDR1 is MNHEY and CDR2 is SVGAGI. J lost 7 bases, V lost 6 bases, and 3 bases had no gene match. The CDR3 nucleotides read TGTGCCAGCAGGGTGGACAGGGGTGGCTACACCTTC. Translation: CASRVDRGGYTF.

In the case of this clone: The same CDR3 is also encoded by other DNA sequences in this sample. The chain carries TRBV12-5 and TRBJ1-1; no reliable D call. From germline, CDR1 is LGHNT and CDR2 FRNRAP. With 7 bases removed from V and 0 bases from J, the gap between germline ends came to 12 bases. The CDR3 spans 14 residues. CDR3 bases: TGTGCTAGTGCCCCCCAGTACATGAACACTGAAGCTTTCTTT. It is translated as CASAPQYMNTEAFF. The full variable domain, with the rest looked up from reference TRBV12-5 and TRBJ1-1, is DARVTQTPRHKVTEMGQEVTMRCQPILGHNTVFWYRQTMMQGLELLAYFRNRAPLDDSGMPKDRFSAEMPDATLATLKIQPSEPRDSAVYFCASAPQYMNTEAFFGQGTRLTVV.

V is TRBV7-2 and J is TRBJ1-1; 7 bases match TRBD1. J lost 0 bases, V lost 5 bases, and 3 bases had no gene match. This CDR3 contains 14 residues. Per germline, CDR1 SGHTA and CDR2 FQGNSA. The CDR3 sequence is CASSADRMNTEAFF. The CDR3, as DNA: TGTGCCAGCAGCGCGGACAGGATGAACACTGAAGCTTTCTTT.